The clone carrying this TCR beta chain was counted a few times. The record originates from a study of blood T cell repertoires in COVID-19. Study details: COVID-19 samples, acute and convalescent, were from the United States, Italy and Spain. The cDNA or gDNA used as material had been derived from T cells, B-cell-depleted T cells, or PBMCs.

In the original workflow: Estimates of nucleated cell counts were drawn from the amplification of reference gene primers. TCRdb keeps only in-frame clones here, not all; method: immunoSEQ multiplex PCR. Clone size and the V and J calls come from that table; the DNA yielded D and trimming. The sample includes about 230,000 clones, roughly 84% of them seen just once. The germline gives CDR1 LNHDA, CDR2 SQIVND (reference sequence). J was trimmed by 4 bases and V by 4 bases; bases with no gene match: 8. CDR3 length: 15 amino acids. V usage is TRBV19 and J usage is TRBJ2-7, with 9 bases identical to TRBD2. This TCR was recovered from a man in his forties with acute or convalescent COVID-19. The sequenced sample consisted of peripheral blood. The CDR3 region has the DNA TGTGCCAGTAGTACCCAACTAGCGGGCATTTACGAGCAGTACTTC. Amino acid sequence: CASSTQLAGIYEQYF.